One and the same sample provided the 19 T cell receptor beta chains below, sequenced in a study of T cells in Graves' hyperthyroidism and ophthalmopathy. Amplified regions were TCR beta CDR3 sequences from RNA transcripts. The TCR CDR3 was amplified in a first-round RT-PCR using the HTBI primer set. TCRdb independently ran MiXCR on the multiplex PCR reads; one entry per CDR3 protein. The sample consists of 600,000 to 650,000 distinct CDR3 sequences, about 16% of them appearing once. Sequenced sample: blood. The receptors originated from a woman younger than 45 with Graves' hyperthyroidism.

There are many counts of this clonotype. The chain links TRBV18 to TRBJ2-5; a weak D match, TRBD1 (6 bases). The V gene's germline CDR1 is KGHSH and CDR2 LQKENI. This CDR3 has 14 residues. V gave up 2 bases and J gave up 5 bases, with 12 bases separating them. The CDR3 protein is CASSPNRVRETQYF. CDR3 bases: TGTGCCAGCTCACCAAACAGGGTTAGGGAGACCCAGTACTTC.

The genes are TRBV18 and TRBJ2-3; unclear D gene. Trimming took off 0 bases at V and 3 bases at J, with 13 bases between the two ends. Germline CDR1 and CDR2: KGHSH and LQKENI. The CDR3 totals 16 residues. CDR3 loop: CASSPPDHLITDTQYF. The CDR3 DNA follows: TGTGCCAGCTCACCACCGGACCACCTAATAACAGATACGCAGTATTTT.

This clonotype has only a few counts. This chain links TRBV6-5 with TRBJ2-1; D gene ambiguous. V dropped 0 bases and J dropped 4 bases, with 10 bases sitting between them. The CDR3 sequence is 15 residues long. Germline V lookup: CDR1 MNHEY, CDR2 SVGAGI. The CDR3 spells CASSYSGINYNEQFF. The CDR3 DNA sequence: TGTGCCAGCAGTTACTCGGGGATCAATTACAATGAGCAGTTCTTC.

The chain employs TRBV20-1 and TRBJ2-3, with TRBD2 matching 7 bases. Germline V CDR1 and CDR2: DFQATT, SNEGSKA (reference sequence). After removal of 6 bases from V and 5 bases from J, the junction contained 5 bases not matched to a gene. The CDR3 runs to 12 residues. CDR3 DNA: TGCAGTGCGCGGGAGATGGGAGATACGCAGTATTTT. Encoded protein: CSAREMGDTQYF.

This clonotype was recorded at least ten times. The chain is built from TRBV5-1 and TRBJ2-7; 7 bases match TRBD1. With 4 bases clipped from V and 7 bases from J, the junction kept 14 bases outside the gene matches. Per the germline V gene, CDR1 is SGHRS and CDR2 is YFSETQ. The CDR3 runs to 15 residues. CDR3 coding DNA: TGCGCCAGCAGCCTGGCCGACAGGGTGGTAAGGGAGCAGTACTTC. This codes for CASSLADRVVREQYF. The whole variable domain, filled in from reference TRBV5-1 and TRBJ2-7, reads KAGVTQTPRYLIKTRGQQVTLSCSPISGHRSVSWYQQTPGQGLQFLFEYFSETQRNKGNFPGRFSGRQFSNSRSEMNVSTLELGDSALYLCASSLADRVVREQYFGPGTRLTVT.

This chain connects TRBV30 to TRBJ2-5, with TRBD2 matching 14 bases. The CDR3 is made up of 16 amino acids. From germline, CDR1 is GTSNPN and CDR2 SVGIG (reference sequence). V trimming: 3 bases; J trimming: 5 bases; junction bases outside the gene matches: 8. The CDR3 here is CAWSGGTSGRSETQYF. The CDR3, as DNA: TGTGCCTGGAGCGGAGGGACTAGCGGGAGATCGGAGACCCAGTACTTC. Complete variable domain (other parts from reference TRBV30 and TRBJ2-5): SQTIHQWPATLVQPVGSPLSLECTVEGTSNPNLYWYRQAAGRGLQLLFYSVGIGQISSEVPQNLSASRPQDRQFILSSKKLLLSDSGFYLCAWSGGTSGRSETQYFGPGTRLLVL.

This clonotype was observed many times. The CDR3 region has the DNA TGTGCCAGCAGCTTAAACAAGGGGCCCATCTCCTACGAGCAGTACTTC. Protein product: CASSLNKGPISYEQYF. V is TRBV11-2 and J is TRBJ2-7; D is possibly TRBD1 (5 bases). Germline assignment: CDR1 SGHAT and CDR2 FQNNGV. The CDR3 covers 16 residues. Trimming cost V 2 bases and J 0 bases, with 14 bases left between them. The complete variable domain, with remaining parts taken from reference TRBV11-2 and TRBJ2-7, reads EAGVAQSPRYKIIEKRQSVAFWCNPISGHATLYWYQQILGQGPKLLIQFQNNGVVDDSQLPKDRFSAERLKGVDSTLKIQPAKLEDSAVYLCASSLNKGPISYEQYFGPGTRLTVT.

This clonotype was counted ten times or more. V usage is TRBV7-2 and J usage is TRBJ2-7; a possible D gene is TRBD1 (6 bases). The CDR3 has 14 residues. CDR1 is SGHTA and CDR2 is FQGNSA in the germline V gene. V dropped 6 bases and J dropped 0 bases, with 12 bases sitting between them. The CDR3 DNA is TGTGCCAGCAGGAGCCGGGACACCTCCTACGAGCAGTACTTC. Protein: CASRSRDTSYEQYF.

Only a few counts were recorded for this clonotype. The genes are TRBV19 and TRBJ2-2; maybe TRBD2 (5 bases). Trimming pared 3 bases from V and 4 bases from J, leaving 15 bases between. The CDR3 length is 16 residues. In germline, CDR1 is LNHDA, CDR2 SQIVND (reference sequence). This CDR3 is CASSIGSGTITGELFF. DNA for the CDR3: TGTGCCAGTAGTATTGGGAGCGGCACGATCACCGGGGAGCTGTTTTTT.

In its sample, this clonotype was seen many times. The rearrangement uses TRBV28 and TRBJ2-7; D remains unclear. Deletions cut 8 bases from V and 4 bases from J, with 15 bases between. Germline loops: CDR1 MDHEN, CDR2 SYDVKM. The CDR3 is 13 residues long. The chain's CDR3 is CASRDGILYEQYF. The CDR3, as DNA: TGTGCCAGCCGAGATGGGATTCTGTACGAGCAGTACTTC. The whole variable domain, filled in from reference TRBV28 and TRBJ2-7, reads DVKVTQSSRYLVKRTGEKVFLECVQDMDHENMFWYRQDPGLGLRLIYFSYDVKMKEKGDIPEGYSVSREKKERFSLILESASTNQTSMYLCASRDGILYEQYFGPGTRLTVT.

The CDR3 spells CASSLRGSIDEQFF. The CDR3 nucleotides are TGCGCCAGCAGCTTGCGGGGTTCCATCGATGAGCAGTTCTTC. This sequence joins TRBV5-1 and TRBJ2-1, with D possibly matching TRBD2 (5 bases). The CDR3 is 14 residues long. V lost 1 base and J 8 bases, leaving 13 bases between the germline ends. Germline assignment: CDR1 SGHRS and CDR2 YFSETQ.

This clonotype was picked up a small number of times. The chain carries TRBV7-9 and TRBJ2-1, with 8 bases that match TRBD2. V gave up 3 bases and J gave up 5 bases; unmatched junction bases: 9. Germline V lookup: CDR1 SEHNR, CDR2 FQNEAQ (reference sequence). The CDR3 spans 16 residues. The chain's CDR3 is CASSFGGAGEHNEQFF. CDR3 bases: TGTGCCAGCAGCTTCGGAGGAGCGGGAGAGCACAATGAGCAGTTCTTC.

J is TRBJ1-2 and V is TRBV14; possible D gene TRBD1, 5 bases. The germline V gene has CDR1 SGHDN and CDR2 FVKESK. Trimming removed 1 base at V and 4 bases at J, with 19 bases between. This CDR3 has 17 amino acids. CDR3 sequence reads: CASSQGLTLGTLYGYTF. The CDR3 DNA is TGTGCCAGCAGCCAAGGTCTCACTCTGGGGACCCTCTATGGCTACACCTTC.

The rearrangement uses TRBV7-9 and TRBJ1-1; D gene unclear. The V and J ends lost 5 bases and 6 bases respectively, with 13 bases between them. Germline loops: CDR1 SEHNR, CDR2 FQNEAQ (reference sequence). CDR3 size: 13 residues. The DNA of the CDR3 is TGTGCCAGCAGCCCCAATCGACTTGCTGAAGCTTTCTTT. It encodes CASSPNRLAEAFF.

Of note for this clonotype: It may be a read error: a sequence one base away is much more abundant. This sequence joins TRBV7-2 and TRBJ1-5; D might be TRBD1 (5 bases). Germline CDR1 reads SGHTA; CDR2 reads FQGNSA. This CDR3 region has 15 residues. V dropped 2 bases and J dropped 10 bases, with 18 bases sitting between them. The CDR3 DNA sequence: TGTGCCAGCAGCTTATCGGGGGGTTCAGGGCACCCCCAGCATTTT. It specifies CASSLSGGSGHPQHF.

Only a few counts were recorded for this clonotype. This rearrangement joins TRBV9 to TRBJ1-2; 7 positions match TRBD1. The length of the CDR3 is 15 residues. The junction had 6 bases not matched to a gene; V was cut back by 4 bases and J by 0 bases. Germline-derived CDR1 and CDR2 are SGDLS and YYNGEE. The CDR3 loop reads CASSPYGQANYGYTF. As DNA, the CDR3 is TGTGCCAGCAGCCCGTATGGACAGGCTAACTATGGCTACACCTTC.

The chain has TRBV19 and TRBJ2-2; TRBD2 aligns across 11 bases. The CDR3 spans 16 residues. Trimming cost V 7 bases and J 8 bases; bases outside gene matches: 12. CDR1 and CDR2 from the germline V gene are LNHDA and SQIVND (reference sequence). The CDR3 DNA follows: TGTGCCAGTACATTACTAGCGGGAGAGTACTTAGGGGAGCTGTTTTTT. Amino acid sequence: CASTLLAGEYLGELFF.

V and J are TRBV7-2 and TRBJ2-1; maybe TRBD2 (7 bases). CDR3 length: 15 amino acids. The V and J ends lost 2 bases and 4 bases respectively, with 12 bases between them. Germline CDR1 and CDR2: SGHTA and FQGNSA. The CDR3 loop is CASSLIGGQYNEQFF. CDR3 DNA sequence: TGTGCCAGCAGCTTAATCGGGGGGCAGTACAATGAGCAGTTCTTC. Together with reference TRBV7-2 and TRBJ2-1, the CDR3 gives the full variable domain: GAGVSQSPSNKVTEKGKDVELRCDPISGHTALYWYRQSLGQGLEFLIYFQGNSAPDKSGLPSDRFSAERTGGSVSTLTIQRTQQEDSAVYLCASSLIGGQYNEQFFGPGTRLTVL.

This clonotype was counted at least ten times. V and J are TRBV6-5 and TRBJ2-7, with 9 bases matching TRBD1. Germline loops: CDR1 MNHEY, CDR2 SVGAGI. The CDR3 extends over 16 amino acids. J lost 2 bases, V lost 6 bases, and 11 bases had no gene match. CDR3 DNA sequence: TGTGCCAGCAGCCCCGGCTCGGGACAGGGACCCTACGAGCAGTACTTC. Its translation: CASSPGSGQGPYEQYF.